This TCR beta chain was sequenced during a study of OX40 agonist ivuxolimab in advanced cancers. Study overall: Ivuxolimab, an antibody acting as an agonist of OX40 (CD134), was used to treat patients. Three partial responders included one hepatocellular carcinoma patient and two cutaneous melanoma patients.

About this clone itself: Its matching antigen is unknown.

Study-level findings and limits: It was not determined which antigens were specifically recognized by the peripheral T cells that had undergone clonal expansion.

TCRdb keeps only in-frame clones here, not all; method: immunoSEQ multiplex PCR. The sample has more than 30,000 clones, 70% to 90% seen once; the top ten hold over 25%. The source was CD4+ or CD8+ T cells sorted from blood, collected in a trial of the OX40 agonist ivuxolimab. This TCR was recovered from an adult with an advanced solid tumor such as melanoma, head and neck, liver or kidney cancer.

The CDR3 region has the DNA TGTGCCAGCAGCTTAAGGCCAGGTTGGAATCAGCCCCAGCATTTT. Amino acids: CASSLRPGWNQPQHF. The genes are TRBV11-1 and TRBJ1-5; D is undetermined. Trimming left V 2 bases short and J 4 bases short, with 12 bases between. The CDR3 runs 15 residues. Per germline, CDR1 SGHAT and CDR2 FQDESV (reference sequence).